This T cell receptor beta chain stems from a study of blood T cell repertoires in COVID-19. The overall study: The study drew acute and convalescent COVID-19 samples from the United States, Italy and Spain. PBMCs, B-cell-depleted T cells, or T cells were the source of the cDNA or gDNA that made up the material.

Original data processing: Estimated nucleated cell counts came from reference gene primer amplification. The data were produced by immunoSEQ multiplex PCR, yet TCRdb's version contains in-frame clones alone and is incomplete. Clone size and the V and J calls come from that table; the DNA yielded D and trimming. The table lists about 110,000 clones, 71% of them singletons. Concerning this clone: At one end the junction does not follow the germline gene, possibly because of a read error.

Per the germline V gene, CDR1 is MNHNS and CDR2 is SASEGT. The CDR3 length is 14 residues. The specimen was peripheral blood. The chain uses TRBV6-1 and TRBJ1-5, with D unclear. The receptor comes from a middle-aged woman with acute or convalescent COVID-19. CDR3 sequence (DNA): TGTGCCGGCAGTGAAGTAAGCTCCAATCAGCCCCAGCATTTT. Its translation: CAGSEVSSNQPQHF.